This TCR beta chain derives from a study of blood T cell repertoires in COVID-19. Study at large: Specimens from acute and convalescent COVID-19 originated in the United States, Italy and Spain. T cells, B-cell-depleted T cells, or PBMCs supplied cDNA or gDNA.

Germline V lookup: CDR1 LNHDA, CDR2 SQIVND (reference sequence). The junction had 14 bases not matched to a gene; V was cut back by 3 bases and J by 4 bases. CDR3 length equals 17 residues. Original handling: Amplification with reference gene primers provided the estimates of nucleated cell counts. Some clones are missing from TCRdb's copy, which holds only in-frame ones; the method was immunoSEQ multiplex PCR. V, J and clone size derive from that table, while D and trimming were established from the DNA sequence. In the table there are roughly 60,000 clones, 80% to 90% of which are singletons. This clonotype originated in a man older than 75 with acute or convalescent COVID-19. The chain employs TRBV19 and TRBJ1-2; 7 nucleotides match TRBD1. Sequencing was done on a sample of peripheral blood. The CDR3 region is CASSISGTVSYGYGYTF. The CDR3 nucleotides read TGTGCCAGTAGTATTTCTGGGACAGTTTCTTATGGCTATGGCTACACCTTC.